The 30 T cell receptor beta chains given below trace back to one sample, sequenced in a study of OX40 agonist ivuxolimab in advanced cancers. Libraries were prepared by immunoSEQ multiplex PCR; TCRdb keeps only in-frame clonotypes and omits some of them. The table lists about 54,000 clones, 80% to 90% of them singletons. This specimen was CD4+ or CD8+ T cells sorted from blood, taken in a trial of the OX40 agonist ivuxolimab. The source is an adult with an advanced solid tumor such as melanoma, head and neck, liver or kidney cancer.

The V gene is TRBV6-5, the J gene TRBJ2-1; 9 nucleotides line up with TRBD2. Germline assignment: CDR1 MNHEY and CDR2 SVGAGI. V lost 7 bases and J lost 5; bases outside the gene matches: 6. There are 14 residues in the CDR3. The CDR3 loop is CASKGAGGDNEQFF. As DNA, the CDR3 is TGTGCCAGCAAGGGAGCGGGGGGAGACAATGAGCAGTTCTTC.

The chain recombines TRBV18 with TRBJ2-1; 9 bases agree with TRBD2. With V trimmed by 2 bases and J by 4 bases, 3 bases remained unmatched. Germline CDR1 and CDR2: KGHSH and LQKENI. The CDR3 is 15 amino acids. The CDR3 loop is CASSPGLAGYNEQFF. CDR3 DNA: TGTGCCAGCTCACCAGGGCTAGCGGGATACAATGAGCAGTTCTTC.

V and J are TRBV7-2 and TRBJ2-1; a weak D match, TRBD2 (6 bases). Deletions cut 7 bases from V and 0 bases from J, with 16 bases between. The CDR3 is 16 residues long. Germline CDR1 reads SGHTA; CDR2 reads FQGNSA. The CDR3 reads CASNSRDFLSYNEQFF. The CDR3 bases are TGTGCCAGCAACTCTCGGGACTTCCTCTCCTACAATGAGCAGTTCTTC.

The rearrangement links TRBV6-1 to TRBJ1-5; possibly TRBD1 for D (5 bases). There are 14 residues in the CDR3. V was cut by 6 bases and J by 0 bases, with 9 bases left in between. CDR1 and CDR2 from the germline V gene are MNHNS and SASEGT. CDR3 DNA sequence: TGTGCCAGCAGGGGGGAGGATAGCAATCAGCCCCAGCATTTT. This gives the protein CASRGEDSNQPQHF.

The gene calls are TRBV5-4 and TRBJ2-6; TRBD1 matches at 8 bases. The CDR3 runs 17 residues. V was clipped by 0 bases and J by 0 bases; unmatched bases: 2. The germline V gene encodes CDR1 SGHNT and CDR2 YYREEE (reference sequence). This chain's CDR3 is CASSLGQGLSGANVLTF. The CDR3, as DNA: TGTGCCAGCAGCTTGGGACAGGGGCTCTCTGGGGCCAACGTCCTGACTTTC.

The gene calls are TRBV10-2 and TRBJ2-2, with 8 nucleotides matching TRBD2. The CDR3 length is 15 residues. Germline V lookup: CDR1 WSHSY, CDR2 SAAADI. Germline trimming cut 4 bases from V and 6 bases from J; bases unmatched to any gene: 7. CDR3 DNA sequence: TGCGCCAGCAGTGGTAATAGCGGGATAGCCGGGGAGCTGTTTTTT. Protein sequence: CASSGNSGIAGELFF.

The gene calls are TRBV5-4 and TRBJ1-3; possibly TRBD1 for D (5 bases). V dropped 9 bases and J dropped 0 bases, with 16 bases sitting between them. This CDR3 has 15 residues. Germline lookup yields CDR1 SGHNT and CDR2 YYREEE (reference sequence). The CDR3 is CAISREGSSGNTIYF. The DNA for the CDR3 is TGTGCCATCTCGCGGGAGGGGAGCTCTGGAAACACCATATATTTT.

This chain joins TRBV28 and TRBJ1-2; D unresolved. The length of the CDR3 is 11 residues. Germline V gene data show CDR1 as MDHEN and CDR2 as SYDVKM. V was clipped by 8 bases and J by 5 bases, with 9 bases between them. CDR3 coding DNA: TGTGCCAGCGGGGTCGGATATGGCTACACCTTC. Translating it yields CASGVGYGYTF.

This clone was seen only a few times. This sequence joins TRBV28 and TRBJ2-1, with a weak D call TRBD2 (6 bases). The CDR3 is 17 residues long. Germline assignment: CDR1 MDHEN and CDR2 SYDVKM. The germline V and J ends were trimmed by 0 bases and 0 bases, with 12 bases remaining between them. The CDR3 spells CASSLWRAGSSYNEQFF. The CDR3 DNA follows: TGTGCCAGCAGTTTATGGCGGGCGGGAAGCTCCTACAATGAGCAGTTCTTC.

The chain has TRBV5-1 and TRBJ2-7, with 10 positions matching TRBD2. Trimming took 4 bases from V and 4 from J; bases not matched to a gene: 5. Germline-derived CDR1 and CDR2 are SGHRS and YFSETQ. The CDR3 covers 14 residues. CDR3 DNA sequence: TGCGCCAGCAGCGGCGGACTAGCGGAGTACGAGCAGTACTTC. It specifies CASSGGLAEYEQYF.

The gene calls are TRBV28 and TRBJ1-5; no firm D call. The CDR3 runs to 14 residues. The germline CDR1 and CDR2 sequences are MDHEN and SYDVKM. V lost 2 bases and J 3 bases, leaving 8 bases between the germline ends. The CDR3 loop reads CASSLIRDNQPQHF. CDR3 sequence (DNA): TGTGCCAGCAGTTTAATCCGGGACAATCAGCCCCAGCATTTT.

The chain combines TRBV19 with TRBJ2-7; 9 nucleotides align to TRBD1. The trim removed 7 bases at V and 2 bases at J, leaving 15 bases unmatched. The CDR3 runs 17 residues. Germline V gives CDR1 LNHDA, CDR2 SQIVND (reference sequence). CDR3 coding DNA: TGTGCCAGTACGGAAACGAGATCGGGACAGGGTACCTACGAGCAGTACTTC. This encodes CASTETRSGQGTYEQYF. Full variable domain (missing parts from reference TRBV19 and TRBJ2-7): DGGITQSPKYLFRKEGQNVTLSCEQNLNHDAMYWYRQDPGQGLRLIYYSQIVNDFQKGDIAEGYSVSREKKESFPLTVTSAQKNPTAFYLCASTETRSGQGTYEQYFGPGTRLTVT.

V gene TRBV7-9 combines with J gene TRBJ2-7, with D perhaps TRBD1 (6 bases). The CDR3 consists of 12 residues. CDR1 SEHNR and CDR2 FQNEAQ come from the germline V gene (reference sequence). Trimming shortened V by 3 bases and J by 6 bases, and 9 bases separated the two germline ends. The CDR3 region has the DNA TGTGCCAGCAGCTTCCAGGGGACCGAGCAGTACTTC. As protein: CASSFQGTEQYF.

The chain carries TRBV27 and TRBJ2-1, with unresolved D. CDR3 size: 15 residues. Deletions cut 3 bases from V and 0 bases from J, with 9 bases between. Germline CDR1 and CDR2: MNHEY and SMNVEV (reference sequence). The CDR3, as DNA: TGTGCCAGCAGTTTGAGCCTCTCCTCCTACAATGAGCAGTTCTTC. Amino acids: CASSLSLSSYNEQFF.

V and J are TRBV28 and TRBJ2-2, with TRBD1 as a possible D gene (5 bases). Germline values: CDR1 MDHEN, CDR2 SYDVKM. Trimming removed 3 bases from V and 4 bases from J, with 12 bases in between. The CDR3 has 15 amino acids. The CDR3 DNA follows: TGTGCCAGCAGTTTTTGGCAGGGCGGCACCGGGGAGCTGTTTTTT. Translated: CASSFWQGGTGELFF.

V usage is TRBV4-3 and J usage is TRBJ2-5; a possible D gene is TRBD1 (5 bases). The CDR3 extends over 16 amino acids. Looked up from germline, CDR1 is LGHNA and CDR2 is YSLEER. V gave up 0 bases and J gave up 2 bases, with 13 bases separating them. The CDR3 bases are TGCGCCAGCAGCCAAGATCAGGGCACAGGACAAGAGACCCAGTACTTC. Its translation: CASSQDQGTGQETQYF.

This clone was counted a single time. The J gene is TRBJ1-2, the V gene TRBV5-8; TRBD1 is a possible D gene (6 bases). Trimming cost V 4 bases and J 4 bases, with 11 bases left between them. Germline CDR1 reads SGHTS; CDR2 reads YDEGEE. CDR3 length: 13 residues. This CDR3 reads CASSDTGFYGYTF. As DNA, the CDR3 is TGTGCCAGCAGCGACACAGGGTTCTATGGCTACACCTTC.

J is TRBJ1-6 and V is TRBV18, with no clear D. Germline V gene data show CDR1 as KGHSH and CDR2 as LQKENI. The ends were cut back, 3 bases at V and 7 bases at J, with 13 bases in the middle. CDR3 size: 15 residues. As DNA, the CDR3 is TGTGCCAGCTCACCGCCCACGGGTTGGAATTCACCCCTCCACTTT. Amino acid sequence: CASSPPTGWNSPLHF.

This clone was detected once. The chain joins TRBV28 to TRBJ2-7; TRBD1 matches at 9 bases. CDR3 length: 15 residues. Looked up from germline, CDR1 is MDHEN and CDR2 is SYDVKM. The V and J ends lost 5 bases and 3 bases, in that order; junction bases with no gene match: 8. The CDR3 is CASSEGQGKIYEQYF. In DNA form, the CDR3 reads TGTGCCAGCAGTGAGGGACAGGGTAAGATCTACGAGCAGTACTTC.

This clone was seen once. V usage is TRBV6-1 and J usage is TRBJ1-1; 8 bases fit TRBD1. Germline loops: CDR1 MNHNS, CDR2 SASEGT. This CDR3 is built from 16 residues. V was pared by 3 bases and J by 2 bases, with 8 bases of the junction left unmatched. The CDR3 reads CASSDQGASFNTEAFF. CDR3 DNA: TGTGCCAGCAGTGACCAGGGGGCGTCTTTTAACACTGAAGCTTTCTTT.

The CDR3 nucleotides read TGTGCCAGCAGTTACGGTCAGGGCGACGAAAAACTGTTTTTT. Translating it yields CASSYGQGDEKLFF. This sequence joins TRBV6-5 and TRBJ1-4; D might be TRBD1 (5 bases). Germline V gene lookup returns CDR1 MNHEY and CDR2 SVGAGI. The ends were cut back, 2 bases at V and 8 bases at J, with 12 bases in the middle. The CDR3 has 14 amino acids.

The chain couples TRBV19 to TRBJ1-4; D is possibly TRBD1 (5 bases). CDR3 length equals 16 residues. The germline CDR1 and CDR2 sequences are LNHDA and SQIVND (reference sequence). V was clipped by 6 bases and J by 8 bases, with 22 bases between them. The CDR3 region is CASSQLPGPLTEKLFF. The CDR3 coding sequence is TGTGCCAGTAGCCAACTACCGGGACCGCTGACAGAAAAACTGTTTTTT.

Regarding this clone: This could be a read error, since a much larger clone is one nucleotide away. The same CDR3 can be traced to other DNA sequences in this sample. V usage is TRBV30 and J usage is TRBJ1-2; D call uncertain. This CDR3 is built from 15 residues. Per the germline V gene, CDR1 is GTSNPN and CDR2 is SVGIG (reference sequence). CDR3 protein: CAWSVLSGSRYGYTF. Written as DNA, the CDR3 is TGTGCCTGGAGTGTACTATCGGGGAGTCGGTATGGCTACACTTTC.

This chain connects TRBV28 to TRBJ2-2, with 7 bases identical to TRBD1. Germline V lookup: CDR1 MDHEN, CDR2 SYDVKM. The CDR3 covers 16 residues. V lost 3 bases, J lost 4 bases, and 8 bases stayed unmatched. The CDR3 DNA follows: TGTGCCAGCAGTTTCCTGGACAGGATAATCACCGGGGAGCTGTTTTTT. Protein product: CASSFLDRIITGELFF.

A word on this clone: One end of the junction does not line up with germline, which may come from a read error. The chain has TRBV5-4 and TRBJ2-3, with 9 bases aligning to TRBD2. Looked up from germline, CDR1 is SGHNT and CDR2 is YYREEE (reference sequence). The CDR3 contains 17 residues. CDR3 nucleotides: TGTGCCAGCACCTTGGGAGGGACTAGCAGCCCCACAGATACGCAGTATTTT. This encodes CASTLGGTSSPTDTQYF.

The chain employs TRBV6-5 and TRBJ2-4, with 10 bases fitting TRBD2. The J segment lost 7 bases and the V segment lost 5 bases, leaving 8 bases of the junction unmatched. The CDR3 has 15 residues. Germline V gives CDR1 MNHEY, CDR2 SVGAGI. In DNA, the CDR3 is TGTGCCAGCAGTCAAACTAGGACTAGCGGCAACATTCAGTACTTC. It codes for CASSQTRTSGNIQYF.

The V and J genes are TRBV11-3 and TRBJ2-3; the match to TRBD2 covers 15 bases. In germline, CDR1 is SGHNT, CDR2 YENEEA. This CDR3 has 17 residues. V shed 5 bases, J shed 10 bases, and the junction held 13 bases outside the gene matches. CDR3 loop: CASSRVSGLAGGGAQYF. In nucleotides, the CDR3 is TGTGCCAGCAGCCGAGTATCGGGACTAGCGGGAGGTGGCGCGCAGTATTTT. Drawing the rest from reference TRBV11-3 and TRBJ2-3, the complete variable domain is EAGVVQSPRYKIIEKKQPVAFWCNPISGHNTLYWYLQNLGQGPELLIRYENEEAVDDSQLPKDRFSAERLKGVDSTLKIQPAELGDSAVYLCASSRVSGLAGGGAQYFGPGTRLTVL.

The rearrangement uses TRBV2 and TRBJ2-2, with unresolved D. V was clipped by 7 bases and J by 6 bases, with 18 bases between them. CDR1 and CDR2 from the germline V gene are SNHLY and FYNNEI. This CDR3 contains 15 residues. CDR3 DNA sequence: TGTGCCAGCAAAATGAGGAGCACCAACGCCGGGGAGCTGTTTTTT. Encoded protein: CASKMRSTNAGELFF. Based on the CDR3 plus reference TRBV2 and TRBJ2-2, the full variable domain is EPEVTQTPSHQVTQMGQEVILRCVPISNHLYFYWYRQILGQKVEFLVSFYNNEISEKSEIFDDQFSVERPDGSNFTLKIRSTKLEDSAMYFCASKMRSTNAGELFFGEGSRLTVL.

The gene calls are TRBV11-2 and TRBJ2-7; the D call may be TRBD1 or TRBD2 (6 bases each). The CDR3 spans 13 residues. Between the trimmed V and J ends, which lost 1 base and 7 bases, there was a span of 11 bases. The germline V gene has CDR1 SGHAT and CDR2 FQNNGV. CDR3 sequence: CASSLGGAVEQYF. The CDR3 DNA sequence: TGTGCCAGCAGCTTAGGGGGGGCGGTAGAGCAGTACTTC.

The CDR3 nucleotides are TGTGCCAGCAGTGGCTGGGGGAGGGAGAGCTCTGGGGCCAACGTCCTGACTTTC. The encoded protein is CASSGWGRESSGANVLTF. The chain uses TRBV25-1 and TRBJ2-6, with 7 bases identical to TRBD2. The V gene's germline CDR1 is MGHDK and CDR2 SYGVNS. V gave up 4 bases and J gave up 0 bases; unmatched junction bases: 9. The CDR3 length is 18 residues.